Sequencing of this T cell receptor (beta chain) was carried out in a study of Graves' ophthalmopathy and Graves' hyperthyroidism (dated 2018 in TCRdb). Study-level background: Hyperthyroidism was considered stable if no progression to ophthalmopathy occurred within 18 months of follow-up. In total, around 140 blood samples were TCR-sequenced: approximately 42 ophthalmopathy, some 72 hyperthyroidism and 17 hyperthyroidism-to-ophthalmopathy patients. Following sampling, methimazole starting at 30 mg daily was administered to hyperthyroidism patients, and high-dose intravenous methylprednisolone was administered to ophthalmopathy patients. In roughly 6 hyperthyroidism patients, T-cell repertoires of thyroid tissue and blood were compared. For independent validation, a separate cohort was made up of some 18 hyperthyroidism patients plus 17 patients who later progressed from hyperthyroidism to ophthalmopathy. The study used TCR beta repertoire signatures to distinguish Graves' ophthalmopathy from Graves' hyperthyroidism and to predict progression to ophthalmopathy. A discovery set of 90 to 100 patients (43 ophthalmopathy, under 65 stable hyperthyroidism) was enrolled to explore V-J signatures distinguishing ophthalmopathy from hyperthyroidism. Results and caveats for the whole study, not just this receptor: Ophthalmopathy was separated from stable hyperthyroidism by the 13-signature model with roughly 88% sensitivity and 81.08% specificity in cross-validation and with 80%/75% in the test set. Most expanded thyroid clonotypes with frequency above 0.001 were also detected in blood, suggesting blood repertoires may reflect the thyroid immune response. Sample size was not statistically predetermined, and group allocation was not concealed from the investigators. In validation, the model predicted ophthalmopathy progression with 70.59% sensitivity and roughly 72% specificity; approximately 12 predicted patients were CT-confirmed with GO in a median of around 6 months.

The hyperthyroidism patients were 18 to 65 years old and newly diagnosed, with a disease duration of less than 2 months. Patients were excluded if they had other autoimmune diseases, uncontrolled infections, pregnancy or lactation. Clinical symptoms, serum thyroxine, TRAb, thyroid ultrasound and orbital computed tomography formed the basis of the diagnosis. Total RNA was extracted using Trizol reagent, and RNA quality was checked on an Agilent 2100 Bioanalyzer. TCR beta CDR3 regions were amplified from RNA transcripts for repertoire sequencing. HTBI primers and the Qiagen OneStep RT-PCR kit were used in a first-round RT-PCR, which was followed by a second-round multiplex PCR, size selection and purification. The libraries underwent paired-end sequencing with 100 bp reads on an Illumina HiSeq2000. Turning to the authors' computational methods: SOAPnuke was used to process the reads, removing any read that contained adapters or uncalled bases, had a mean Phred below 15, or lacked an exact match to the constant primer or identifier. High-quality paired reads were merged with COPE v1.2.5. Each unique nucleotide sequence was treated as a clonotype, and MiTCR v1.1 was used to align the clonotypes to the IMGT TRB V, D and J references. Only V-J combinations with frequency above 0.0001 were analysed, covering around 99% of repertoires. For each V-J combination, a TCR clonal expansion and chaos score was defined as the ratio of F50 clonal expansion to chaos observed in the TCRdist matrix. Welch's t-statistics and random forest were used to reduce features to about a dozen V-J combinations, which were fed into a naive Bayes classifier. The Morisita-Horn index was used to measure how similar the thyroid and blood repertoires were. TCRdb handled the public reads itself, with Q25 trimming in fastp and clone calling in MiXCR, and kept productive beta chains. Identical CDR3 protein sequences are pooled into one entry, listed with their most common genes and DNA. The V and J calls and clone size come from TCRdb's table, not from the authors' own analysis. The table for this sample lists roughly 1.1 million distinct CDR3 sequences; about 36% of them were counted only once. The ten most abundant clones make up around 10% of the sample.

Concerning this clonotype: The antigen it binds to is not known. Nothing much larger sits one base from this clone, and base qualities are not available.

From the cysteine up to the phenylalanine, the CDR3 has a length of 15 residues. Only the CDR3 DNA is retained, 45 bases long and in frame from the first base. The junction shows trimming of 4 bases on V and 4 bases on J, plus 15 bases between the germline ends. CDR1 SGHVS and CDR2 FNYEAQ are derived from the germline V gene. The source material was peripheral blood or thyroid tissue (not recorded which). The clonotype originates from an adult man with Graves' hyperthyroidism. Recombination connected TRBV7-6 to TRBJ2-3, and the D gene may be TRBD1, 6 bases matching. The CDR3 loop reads CASSSTGYGPDTQYF. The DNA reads TGTGCCAGCAGCTCAACAGGGTACGGCCCAGATACGCAGTATTTT.